The present entry profiles one TCR beta chain with its context. Its antigen is still unknown. Germline CDR1 is SGHVS and CDR2 is FNYEAQ. This CDR3 region has 16 residues. Trimming took 5 bases from V and 5 from J, leaving 21 bases between them. These data are taken from a study of cytomegalovirus exposure and HLA in healthy donors. Primers: 60 Vbeta forward and 13 Jbeta reverse. Sequenced by immunoSEQ multiplex PCR; TCRdb stores in-frame clones only, minus some. The sample has 55,000 to 70,000 clones, roughly 80% seen once; the top ten hold approximately 5.4%. Study results and caveats: A later analysis linked a missense variant in DCLRE1C to the trimming of TCR beta V and J genes. Prior analysis indicated that the majority of TCR beta V segments exhibited productivity approximately 87% or approximately 30% of the time.

What was sequenced was PBMCs. The receptor was derived from a male donor in good health and CMV-seropositive. This rearrangement joins TRBV7-6 to TRBJ2-5, with D possibly TRBD2 on 5 matching bases. In DNA form, the CDR3 reads TGTGCCAGCAGCACCTTAGATGCAGAGGGCGGGGAGACCCAGTACTTC. The encoded protein is CASSTLDAEGGETQYF.